This is a list of T cell receptor beta chains from one sample in a study of T cell changes during pregnancy in multiple sclerosis. Sequencing was performed with immunoSEQ multiplex PCR; in TCRdb, only in-frame clones are kept and a portion is missing. The table includes over 50,000 clones, about nine tenths detected once. Material: peripheral blood, obtained in the first trimester of pregnancy. The receptors originated from a female donor with multiple sclerosis, enrolled in a pregnancy study. Each CDR3 is given with its conserved first and last residue.

TRBJ2-7	TRBV18	CASSQTSGSLGEQYF
TRBJ1-4	TRBV7-2	CASSGAGLNEKLFF
TRBJ2-7	TRBV27	CASSRNVAGGPNYEQYF
TRBJ2-7	TRBV7-2	CASSFGGGEREQYF
TRBJ2-7	TRBV7-9	CASSLAGIYEQYF
TRBJ2-6	TRBV4-3	CASSQGLGQGARGANVLTF
TRBJ2-1	TRBV4-1	CASSQLGLAGNSYNEQFF
TRBJ2-7	TRBV7-2	CASSLVGGSDSYEQYF
TRBJ2-1	TRBV27	CASSFQTSGASWEQFF
TRBJ2-1	TRBV2	CASRQSGALWGNEQFF
TRBJ2-5	TRBV27	CASSLFGRGETQYF
TRBJ2-1	TRBV7-3	CASSPGLTHEQFF
TRBJ2-1	TRBV4-3	CASSQGSGGTDHEQFF
TRBJ2-1	TRBV9	CASSPRLAGYNEQFF
TRBJ2-7	TRBV4-3	CASSQNAPTSGPYEQYF
TRBJ2-7	TRBV10-1	CASSELQFRYEQYF
TRBJ2-1	TRBV7-2	CASSSDRGYNEQFF
TRBJ2-2	TRBV4-2	CASSHSVTGELFF
TRBJ2-7	TRBV18	CASSPRGQHEQYF
TRBJ2-1	TRBV4-2	CASSQETPDNEQFF
TRBJ2-2	TRBV7-8	CASSLVMAGTPNTGELFF
TRBJ2-5	TRBV11-3	CASSRQGGETQYF
TRBJ2-3	TRBV7-6	CASSLGVAGVPDTQYF
TRBJ1-1	TRBV9	CASSVGSEGFFGAFF
TRBJ2-1	TRBV27	CASSFAGLQFF
TRBJ2-7	TRBV4-1	CASSQEWEGAYEQYF
TRBJ2-6	TRBV9	CASTEPGSGANVLTF
TRBJ2-1	TRBV6-5	CASNLAGGPDEQFF
TRBJ2-1	TRBV27	CASSLAGYNEQFF
TRBJ2-7	TRBV27	CASSSWQGQGLYEQYF
TRBJ2-7	TRBV27	CASSRGTGGAYEQYF
TRBJ2-3	TRBV5-1	CASSLPAGTSTDTQYF
TRBJ2-2	TRBV29-1	CSGLIGLAVTGELFF
TRBJ2-1	TRBV25-1	CASSNTGVYNEQFF
TRBJ1-4	TRBV5-6	CASSFGTGAEKLFF
TRBJ1-2	TRBV12-5	CASGDSGGSNYGYTF
TRBJ2-3	TRBV15	CATSVQTDDTQYF
TRBJ2-1	TRBV25-1	CASSSGGNYNKQFF
TRBJ1-1	TRBV9	CASSVGGAGVTEAFF
TRBJ1-3	TRBV12-5	CASGFLVAGRVGNTIYF